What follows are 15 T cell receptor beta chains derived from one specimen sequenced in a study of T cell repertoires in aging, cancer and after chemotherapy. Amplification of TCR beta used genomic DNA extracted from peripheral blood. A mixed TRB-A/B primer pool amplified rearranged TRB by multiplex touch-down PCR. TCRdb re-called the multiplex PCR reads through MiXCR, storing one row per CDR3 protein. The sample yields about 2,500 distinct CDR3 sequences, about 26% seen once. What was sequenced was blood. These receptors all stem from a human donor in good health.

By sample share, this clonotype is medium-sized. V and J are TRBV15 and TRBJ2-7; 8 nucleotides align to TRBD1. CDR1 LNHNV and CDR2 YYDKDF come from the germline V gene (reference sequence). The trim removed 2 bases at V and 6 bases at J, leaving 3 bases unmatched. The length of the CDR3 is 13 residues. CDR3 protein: CATSRQGASEQYF. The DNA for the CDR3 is TGTGCCACCAGCAGACAGGGGGCTAGCGAGCAGTACTTC.

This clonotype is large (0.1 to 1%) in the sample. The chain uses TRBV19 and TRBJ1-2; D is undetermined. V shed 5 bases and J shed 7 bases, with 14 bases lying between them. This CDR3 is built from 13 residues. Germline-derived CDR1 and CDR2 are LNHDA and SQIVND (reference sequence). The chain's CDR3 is CASSPILLGGYTF. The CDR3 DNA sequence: TGTGCCAGTAGTCCTATACTTCTAGGTGGCTACACCTTC.

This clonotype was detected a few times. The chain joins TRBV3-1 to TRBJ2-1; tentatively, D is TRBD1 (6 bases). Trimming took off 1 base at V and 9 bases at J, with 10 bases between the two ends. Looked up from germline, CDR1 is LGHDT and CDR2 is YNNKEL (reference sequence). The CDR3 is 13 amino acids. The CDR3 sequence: CASSQGGRGEQFF. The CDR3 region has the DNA TGTGCCAGCAGCCAAGGAGGCAGGGGTGAGCAGTTCTTC.

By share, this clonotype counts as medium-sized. The DNA for the CDR3 is TGCAGTGCTGCAATAGGACAGGTTTTCGATCAGCCCCAGCATTTT. Its translation: CSAAIGQVFDQPQHF. The chain is built from TRBV20-1 and TRBJ1-5, with 7 bases lining up with TRBD1. Germline loops: CDR1 DFQATT, CDR2 SNEGSKA (reference sequence). The CDR3 is made up of 15 amino acids. The junction had 12 bases not matched to a gene; V was cut back by 5 bases and J by 5 bases.

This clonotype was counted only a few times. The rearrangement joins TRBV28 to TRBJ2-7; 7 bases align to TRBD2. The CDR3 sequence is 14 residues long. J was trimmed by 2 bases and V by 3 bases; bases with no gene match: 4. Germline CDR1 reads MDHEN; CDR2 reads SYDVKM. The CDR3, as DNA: TGTGCCAGCAGTTTGTCTGGGAGGGCCTACGAGCAGTACTTC. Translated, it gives CASSLSGRAYEQYF.

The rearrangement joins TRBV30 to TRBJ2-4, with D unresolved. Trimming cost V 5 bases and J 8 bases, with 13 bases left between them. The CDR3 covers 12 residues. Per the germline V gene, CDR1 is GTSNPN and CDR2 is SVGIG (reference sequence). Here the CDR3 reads CAWGPPPDIQYF. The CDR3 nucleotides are TGTGCCTGGGGGCCCCCCCCGGACATTCAGTACTTC.

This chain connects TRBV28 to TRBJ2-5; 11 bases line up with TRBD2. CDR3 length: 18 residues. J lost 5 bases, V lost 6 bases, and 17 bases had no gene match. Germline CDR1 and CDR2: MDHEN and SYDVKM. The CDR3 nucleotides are TGTGCCAGCAGCTCCCTCCCCGGGACTAGCGGTTTAGAGGAGACCCAGTACTTC. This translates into CASSSLPGTSGLEETQYF.

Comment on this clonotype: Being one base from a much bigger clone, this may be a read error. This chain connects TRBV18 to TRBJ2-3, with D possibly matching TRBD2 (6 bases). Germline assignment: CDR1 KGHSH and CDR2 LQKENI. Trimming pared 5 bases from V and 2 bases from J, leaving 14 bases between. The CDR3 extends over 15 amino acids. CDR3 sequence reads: CASSTTSWATDTQYF. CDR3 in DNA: TGTGCCAGCTCAACTACTAGCTGGGCCACAGATACGCAGTATTTT.

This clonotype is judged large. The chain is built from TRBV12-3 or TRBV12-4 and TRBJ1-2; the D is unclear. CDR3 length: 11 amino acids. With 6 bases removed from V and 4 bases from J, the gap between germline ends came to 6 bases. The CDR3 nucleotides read TGTGCCAGCAGAAGTACCTATGGCTACACCTTC. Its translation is CASRSTYGYTF.

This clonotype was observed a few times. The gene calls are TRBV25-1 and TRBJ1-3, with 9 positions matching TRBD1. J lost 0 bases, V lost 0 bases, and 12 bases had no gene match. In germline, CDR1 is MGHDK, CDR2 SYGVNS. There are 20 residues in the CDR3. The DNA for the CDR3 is TGTGCCAGCAGTGAATATAAGGACAGGGGACCTACCTACTCTGGAAACACCATATATTTT. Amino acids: CASSEYKDRGPTYSGNTIYF.

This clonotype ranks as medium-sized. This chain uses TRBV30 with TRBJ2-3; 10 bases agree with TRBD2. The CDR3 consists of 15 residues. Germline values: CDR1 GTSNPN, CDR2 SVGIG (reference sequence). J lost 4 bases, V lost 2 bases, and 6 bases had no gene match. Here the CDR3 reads CAWSPGLAEADTQYF. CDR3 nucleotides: TGTGCCTGGAGTCCCGGACTAGCGGAGGCAGATACGCAGTATTTT.

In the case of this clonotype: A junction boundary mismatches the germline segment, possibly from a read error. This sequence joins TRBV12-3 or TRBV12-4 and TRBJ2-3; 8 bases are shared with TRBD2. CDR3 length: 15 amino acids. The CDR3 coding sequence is TGTGCCAGCAGCTCTACTAGCGGACGCACAGATACGAAGTATTTT. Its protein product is CASSSTSGRTDTKYF.

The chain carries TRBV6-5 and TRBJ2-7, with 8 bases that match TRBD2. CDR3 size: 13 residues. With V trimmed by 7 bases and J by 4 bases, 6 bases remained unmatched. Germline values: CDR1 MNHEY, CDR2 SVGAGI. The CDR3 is CASTTGGEYEQYF. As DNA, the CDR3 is TGTGCCAGCACCACGGGGGGGGAGTACGAGCAGTACTTC.

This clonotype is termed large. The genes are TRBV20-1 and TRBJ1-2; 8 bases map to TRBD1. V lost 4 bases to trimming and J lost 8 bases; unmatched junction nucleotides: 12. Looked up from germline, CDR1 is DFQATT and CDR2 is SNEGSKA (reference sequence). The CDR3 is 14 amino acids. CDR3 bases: TGCAGTGCTAAAGTGGCAGGGGGCGCGTGGGGCTACACCTTC. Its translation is CSAKVAGGAWGYTF.

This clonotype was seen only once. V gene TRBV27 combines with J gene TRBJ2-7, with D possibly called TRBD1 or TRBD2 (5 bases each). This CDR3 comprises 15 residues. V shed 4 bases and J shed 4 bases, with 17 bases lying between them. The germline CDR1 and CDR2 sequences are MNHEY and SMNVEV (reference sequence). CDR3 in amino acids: CASSSPGDGGYEQYF. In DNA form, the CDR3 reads TGTGCCAGCAGTTCCCCCGGGGACGGAGGATACGAGCAGTACTTC.